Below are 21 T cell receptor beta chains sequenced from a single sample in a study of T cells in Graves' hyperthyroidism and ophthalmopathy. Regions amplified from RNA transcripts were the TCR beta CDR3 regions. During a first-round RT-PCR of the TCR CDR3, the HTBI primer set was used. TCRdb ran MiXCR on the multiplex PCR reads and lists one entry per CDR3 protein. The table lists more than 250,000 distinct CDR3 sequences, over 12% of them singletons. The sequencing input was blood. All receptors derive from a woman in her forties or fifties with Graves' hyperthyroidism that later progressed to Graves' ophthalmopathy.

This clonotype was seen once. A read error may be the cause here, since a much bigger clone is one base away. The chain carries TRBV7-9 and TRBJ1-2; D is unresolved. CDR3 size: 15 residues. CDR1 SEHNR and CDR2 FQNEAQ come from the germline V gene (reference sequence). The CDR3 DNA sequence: TGTGCCGGCAGCTTAGTGGTACCGACCAACTATGGCTACACCTTC. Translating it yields CAGSLVVPTNYGYTF.

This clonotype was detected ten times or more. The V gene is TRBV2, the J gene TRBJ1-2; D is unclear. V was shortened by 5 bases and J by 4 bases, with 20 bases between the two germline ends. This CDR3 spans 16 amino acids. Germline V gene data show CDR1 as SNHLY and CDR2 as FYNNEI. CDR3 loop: CASSLRASVKAYGYTF. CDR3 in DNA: TGTGCCAGCAGTCTACGGGCGTCGGTTAAAGCCTATGGCTACACCTTC.

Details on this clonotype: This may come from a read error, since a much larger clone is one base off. As DNA, the CDR3 is TGTGCCAGCACCCCGGCGGGGACAGAGGACACCGGGGAGCTGTTTTTT. This codes for CASTPAGTEDTGELFF. This chain connects TRBV28 to TRBJ2-2, with D perhaps matching TRBD1 (7 bases). The V gene's germline CDR1 is MDHEN and CDR2 SYDVKM. The CDR3 extends over 16 amino acids. Trimming took off 7 bases at V and 3 bases at J, with 18 bases between the two ends.

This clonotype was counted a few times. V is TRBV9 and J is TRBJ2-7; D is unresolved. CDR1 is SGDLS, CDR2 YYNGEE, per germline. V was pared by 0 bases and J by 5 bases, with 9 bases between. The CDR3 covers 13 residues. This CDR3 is CASSVADLNEQYF. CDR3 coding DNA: TGTGCCAGCAGCGTAGCTGACCTTAACGAGCAGTACTTC.

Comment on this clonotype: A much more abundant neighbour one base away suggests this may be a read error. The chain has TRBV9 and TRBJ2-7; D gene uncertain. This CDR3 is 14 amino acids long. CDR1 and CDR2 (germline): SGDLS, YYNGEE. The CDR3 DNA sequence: TGTGCCAGCAGCTTCACCCCAAACTCCTACGGGCAGTACTTC. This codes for CASSFTPNSYGQYF.

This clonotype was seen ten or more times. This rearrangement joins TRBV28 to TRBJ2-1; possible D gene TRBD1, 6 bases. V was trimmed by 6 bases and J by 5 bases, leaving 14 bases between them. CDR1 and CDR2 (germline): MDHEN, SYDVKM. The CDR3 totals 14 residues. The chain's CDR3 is CASRKQGFNNEQFF. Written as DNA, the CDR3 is TGTGCCAGCAGAAAACAGGGATTTAACAATGAGCAGTTCTTC.

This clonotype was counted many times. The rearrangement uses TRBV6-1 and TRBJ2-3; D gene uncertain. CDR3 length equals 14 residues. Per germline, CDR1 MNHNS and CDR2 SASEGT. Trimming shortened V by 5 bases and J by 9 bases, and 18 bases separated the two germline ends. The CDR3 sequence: CASSPPEGQSTQYF. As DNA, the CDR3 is TGTGCCAGCAGTCCACCGGAAGGGCAAAGCACGCAGTATTTT.

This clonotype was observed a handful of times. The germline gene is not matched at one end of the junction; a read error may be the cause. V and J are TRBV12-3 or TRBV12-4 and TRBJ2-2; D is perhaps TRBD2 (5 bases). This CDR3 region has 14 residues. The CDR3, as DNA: TGTGCCAGCAGTCCGCCGACATACACCGGGGAGCTGCTTTTT. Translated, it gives CASSPPTYTGELLF.

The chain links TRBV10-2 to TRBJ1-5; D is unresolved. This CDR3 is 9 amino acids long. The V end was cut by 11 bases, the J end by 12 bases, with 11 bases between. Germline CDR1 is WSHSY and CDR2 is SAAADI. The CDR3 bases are TGCGCCTTGGTACGTCTCCAGCATTTT. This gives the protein CALVRLQHF.

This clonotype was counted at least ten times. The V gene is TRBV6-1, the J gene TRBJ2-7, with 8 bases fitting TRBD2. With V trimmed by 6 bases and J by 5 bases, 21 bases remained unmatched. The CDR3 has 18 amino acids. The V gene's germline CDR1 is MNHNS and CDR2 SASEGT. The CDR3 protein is CASRTALAGRTFVDEQYF. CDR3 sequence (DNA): TGTGCCAGCAGGACAGCCTTAGCGGGAAGAACGTTCGTCGACGAGCAGTACTTC.

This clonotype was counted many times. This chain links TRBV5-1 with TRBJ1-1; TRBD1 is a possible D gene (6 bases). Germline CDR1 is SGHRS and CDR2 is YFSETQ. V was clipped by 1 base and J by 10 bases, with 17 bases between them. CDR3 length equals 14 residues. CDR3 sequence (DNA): TGCGCCAGCAGCTTGACAGGGCTAGCTGATCGAGCTTTCTTT. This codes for CASSLTGLADRAFF.

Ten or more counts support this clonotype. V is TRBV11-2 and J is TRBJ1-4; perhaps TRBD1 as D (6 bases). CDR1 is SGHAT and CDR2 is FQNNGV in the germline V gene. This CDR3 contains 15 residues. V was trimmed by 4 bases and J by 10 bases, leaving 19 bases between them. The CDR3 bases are TGTGCCAGCAGCTCCGGGGCTGGGTTCAGGGGAAAACTGTTTTTT. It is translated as CASSSGAGFRGKLFF.

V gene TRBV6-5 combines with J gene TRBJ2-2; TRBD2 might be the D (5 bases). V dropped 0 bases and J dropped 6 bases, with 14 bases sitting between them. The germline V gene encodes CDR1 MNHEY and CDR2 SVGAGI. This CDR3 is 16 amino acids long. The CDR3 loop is CASSYSSEGLSGELFF. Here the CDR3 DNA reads TGTGCCAGCAGTTACTCGTCCGAGGGTCTTTCCGGGGAGCTGTTTTTT.

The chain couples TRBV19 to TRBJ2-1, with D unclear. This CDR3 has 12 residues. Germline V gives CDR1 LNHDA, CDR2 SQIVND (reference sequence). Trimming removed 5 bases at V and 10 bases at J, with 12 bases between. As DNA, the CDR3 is TGTGCCAGTAGTCTGGTTGGCCAGGAGCAGTTCTTC. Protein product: CASSLVGQEQFF.

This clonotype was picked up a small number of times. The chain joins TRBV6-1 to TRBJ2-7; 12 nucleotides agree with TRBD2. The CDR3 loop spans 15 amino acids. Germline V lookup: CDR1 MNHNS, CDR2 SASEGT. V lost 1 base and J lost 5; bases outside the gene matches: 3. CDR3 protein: CASSEGLAGVNEQYF. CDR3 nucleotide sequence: TGTGCCAGCAGTGAAGGACTAGCGGGAGTGAACGAGCAGTACTTC.

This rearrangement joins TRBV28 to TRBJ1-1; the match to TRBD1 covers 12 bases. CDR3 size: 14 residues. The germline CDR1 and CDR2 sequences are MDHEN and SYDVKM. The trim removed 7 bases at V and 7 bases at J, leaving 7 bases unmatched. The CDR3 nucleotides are TGTGCCAGCACCCGTCGGGACAGGGGGCTTGAAGCTTTCTTT. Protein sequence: CASTRRDRGLEAFF.

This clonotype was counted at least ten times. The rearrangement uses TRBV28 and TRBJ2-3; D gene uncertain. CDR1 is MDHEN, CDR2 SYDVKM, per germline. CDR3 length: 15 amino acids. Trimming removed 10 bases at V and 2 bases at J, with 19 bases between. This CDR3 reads CAIRYRLRHTDTQYF. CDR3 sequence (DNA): TGTGCCATCCGGTACCGACTCCGCCACACAGATACGCAGTATTTT.

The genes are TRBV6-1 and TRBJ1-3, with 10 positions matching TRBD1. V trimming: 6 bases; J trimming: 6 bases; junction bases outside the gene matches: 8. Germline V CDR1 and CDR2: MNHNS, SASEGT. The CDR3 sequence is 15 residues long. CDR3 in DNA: TGTGCCAGCAGCGACCTCGGACAGGGGGAAAACACCATATATTTT. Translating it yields CASSDLGQGENTIYF.

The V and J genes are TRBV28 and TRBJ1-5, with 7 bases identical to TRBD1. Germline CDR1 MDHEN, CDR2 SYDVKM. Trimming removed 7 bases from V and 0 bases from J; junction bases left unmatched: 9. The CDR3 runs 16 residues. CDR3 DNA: TGTGCCAGCAAAAGGGACAGTGTCTATAGCAATCAGCCCCAGCATTTT. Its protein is CASKRDSVYSNQPQHF.

Here the CDR3 reads CASNKRQGNEKLFF. The CDR3 nucleotides are TGTGCCAGCAACAAAAGACAGGGTAATGAAAAACTGTTTTTT. This chain joins TRBV12-3 or TRBV12-4 and TRBJ1-4, with 7 bases aligning to TRBD1. The V segment lost 7 bases and the J segment 4 bases; nucleotides outside the gene matches: 6. This CDR3 has 14 amino acids.

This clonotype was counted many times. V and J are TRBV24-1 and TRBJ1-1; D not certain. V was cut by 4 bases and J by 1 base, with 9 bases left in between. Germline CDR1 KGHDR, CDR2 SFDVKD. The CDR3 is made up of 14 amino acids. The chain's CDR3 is CATSDGEQNTEAFF. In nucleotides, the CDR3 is TGTGCCACCAGTGACGGTGAGCAGAACACTGAAGCTTTCTTT.